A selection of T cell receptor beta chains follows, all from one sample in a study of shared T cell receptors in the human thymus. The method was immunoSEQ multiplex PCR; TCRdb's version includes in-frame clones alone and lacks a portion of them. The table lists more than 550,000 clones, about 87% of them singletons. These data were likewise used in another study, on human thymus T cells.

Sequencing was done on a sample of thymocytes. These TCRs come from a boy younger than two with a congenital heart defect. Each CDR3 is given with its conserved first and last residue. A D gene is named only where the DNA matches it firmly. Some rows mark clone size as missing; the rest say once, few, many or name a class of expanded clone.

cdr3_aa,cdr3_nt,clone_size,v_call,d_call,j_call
CASSEAGHGTDTQYF,TGTGCCAGCAGTGAAGCGGGACATGGAACAGATACGCAGTATTTT,.,TRBV2,.,TRBJ2-3
CAITQGMSRPAEAFF,TGTGCCATCACGCAGGGTATGAGTCGGCCGGCTGAAGCTTTCTTT,.,TRBV10-3,.,TRBJ1-1
CASSIEGTSGGPSREQYF,TGTGCCAGCAGTATAGAGGGGACTAGCGGGGGTCCATCCCGCGAGCAGTACTTC,.,TRBV2,TRBD2,TRBJ2-7
CASSVGLAGVETQYF,TGTGCCAGCAGCGTAGGACTAGCGGGAGTAGAGACCCAGTACTTC,.,TRBV9,TRBD2,TRBJ2-5
CASSPGLAGEYNEQFF,TGCGCCAGCAGCCCAGGACTAGCGGGGGAATACAATGAGCAGTTCTTC,.,TRBV5-1,TRBD2,TRBJ2-1
CAWSPDRVEEKLFF,TGTGCCTGGAGTCCGGACAGGGTCGAGGAAAAACTGTTTTTT,few,TRBV30,TRBD1,TRBJ1-4
CAGQPGQGTSGYTF,TGTGCCGGACAGCCGGGACAGGGGACCTCCGGCTACACCTTC,.,TRBV28,TRBD1,TRBJ1-2
CASSLASKIGSTEAFF,TGTGCCAGCAGCTTAGCCTCTAAAATCGGGTCCACTGAAGCTTTCTTT,.,TRBV7-9,.,TRBJ1-1
CASSMPSGGRLYEQYF,TGTGCCAGCAGCATGCCTTCGGGGGGTAGGCTCTACGAGCAGTACTTC,.,TRBV7-2,TRBD2,TRBJ2-7
CASRGTASYNEQFF,TGTGCCAGTAGGGGGACAGCATCCTACAATGAGCAGTTCTTC,.,TRBV19,TRBD1,TRBJ2-1
CASDRTGDPGYTF,TGTGCCAGCGATAGGACAGGGGACCCTGGCTACACCTTC,.,TRBV2,TRBD1,TRBJ1-2
CASSVTGVGNIQYF,TGTGCCAGCAGCGTCACAGGGGTTGGAAACATTCAGTACTTC,.,TRBV28,TRBD1,TRBJ2-4
CASSPHAEGTGPHREQYF,TGTGCCAGCTCACCACACGCGGAAGGGACAGGGCCCCACCGCGAGCAGTACTTC,.,TRBV18,TRBD1,TRBJ2-7
CASSQDTWTSGNNEQFF,TGCGCCAGCAGCCAAGATACTTGGACTAGCGGGAACAATGAGCAGTTCTTC,.,TRBV4-3,TRBD2,TRBJ2-1
CASRRTGKVNQPQHF,TGTGCCAGTAGACGGACAGGGAAGGTCAATCAGCCCCAGCATTTT,.,TRBV19,TRBD1,TRBJ1-5
CASSPKRGPLAAYYEQYF,TGCGCCAGCAGCCCCAAACGGGGCCCACTAGCGGCCTACTACGAGCAGTACTTC,.,TRBV4-3,TRBD2,TRBJ2-7
CASSDHPAGVFYEQYF,TGTGCCAGCAGTGACCACCCAGCGGGAGTCTTCTACGAGCAGTACTTC,.,TRBV25-1,TRBD2,TRBJ2-7